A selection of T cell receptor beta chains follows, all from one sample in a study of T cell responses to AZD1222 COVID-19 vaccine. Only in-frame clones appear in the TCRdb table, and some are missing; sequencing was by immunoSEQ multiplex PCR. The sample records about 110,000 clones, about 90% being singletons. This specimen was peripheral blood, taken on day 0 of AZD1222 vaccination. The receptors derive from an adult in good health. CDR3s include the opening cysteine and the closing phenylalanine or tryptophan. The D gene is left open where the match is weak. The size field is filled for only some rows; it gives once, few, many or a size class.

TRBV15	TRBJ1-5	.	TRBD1	CATSGPGQGDQPQHF	TGTGCCACCAGCGGTCCGGGACAGGGCGATCAGCCCCAGCATTTT
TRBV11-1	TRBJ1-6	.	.	CASGLQALNSPLHF	TGTGCCAGCGGGCTACAGGCCCTTAATTCACCCCTCCACTTT
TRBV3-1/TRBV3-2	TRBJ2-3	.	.	CASSPQTPSTDTQYF	TGTGCCAGCAGCCCCCAGACGCCTAGCACAGATACGCAGTATTTT
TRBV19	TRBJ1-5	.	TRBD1	CASAHQGQGYSNQPQHF	TGTGCCAGTGCACATCAGGGACAGGGGTATAGCAATCAGCCCCAGCATTTT
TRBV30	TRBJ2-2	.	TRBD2	CAWATSGSLTGELFF	TGTGCCTGGGCCACTAGCGGGAGTCTCACCGGGGAGCTGTTTTTT
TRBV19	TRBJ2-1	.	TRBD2	CASRGESSYNEQFF	TGTGCCAGTCGGGGGGAGAGCTCCTACAATGAGCAGTTCTTC
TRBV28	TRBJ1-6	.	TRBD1	CAIPTGSSYNSPLHF	TGTGCCATCCCGACAGGGAGCTCCTATAATTCACCCCTCCACTTT
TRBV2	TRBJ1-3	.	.	CASSMGGSSGNTIYF	TGTGCCAGCTCCATGGGGGGGAGCTCTGGAAACACCATATATTTT
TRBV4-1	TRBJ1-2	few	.	CASSPTPLASYGYTF	TGCGCCAGCAGCCCTACTCCGTTGGCCTCCTATGGCTACACCTTC
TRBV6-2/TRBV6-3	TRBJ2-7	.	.	CASSFSVYEQYF	TGTGCCAGCAGTTTTAGCGTCTACGAGCAGTACTTC
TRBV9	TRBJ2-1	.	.	CASSPPDGSSSYNEQFF	TGTGCCAGCAGCCCACCGGACGGGTCTAGCTCCTACAATGAGCAGTTCTTC
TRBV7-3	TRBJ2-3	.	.	CASSLSGTDTQYF	TGTGCCAGCAGCTTAAGCGGCACAGATACGCAGTATTTT
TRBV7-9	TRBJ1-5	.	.	CASSDRDKPVNQPQHF	TGTGCCAGCAGCGACCGGGACAAGCCCGTAAATCAGCCCCAGCATTTT
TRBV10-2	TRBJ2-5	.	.	CASSESRPETQYF	TGCGCCAGCAGTGAGTCGAGACCAGAGACCCAGTACTTC
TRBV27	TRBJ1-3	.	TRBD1	CASSLGTAGNTIYF	TGTGCCAGCAGTCTTGGGACAGCCGGAAACACCATATATTTT
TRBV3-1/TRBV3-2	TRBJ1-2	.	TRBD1	CASSQVSAGGLYGYTF	TGTGCCAGCAGCCAAGTGTCAGCAGGGGGCCTCTATGGCTACACCTTC
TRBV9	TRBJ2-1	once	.	CASSVGSSRAYNEQFF	TGTGCCAGCAGCGTAGGGTCTAGTCGGGCCTACAATGAGCAGTTCTTC
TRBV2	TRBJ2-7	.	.	CASTPGTGDYEQYF	TGTGCCAGCACCCCCGGGACCGGCGACTACGAGCAGTACTTC
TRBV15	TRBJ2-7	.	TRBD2	CATSRDQAGGREQYF	TGTGCCACCAGCAGAGATCAGGCGGGAGGGCGGGAGCAGTACTTC
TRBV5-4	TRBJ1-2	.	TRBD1	CASSLGTGVEYGYTF	TGTGCCAGCAGCTTGGGGACAGGGGTAGAGTATGGCTACACCTTC
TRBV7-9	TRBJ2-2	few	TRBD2	CASSEGTSGSGELFF	TGTGCCAGCAGCGAGGGGACTAGTGGTAGCGGGGAGCTGTTTTTT
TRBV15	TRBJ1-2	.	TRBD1	CATSRGGQGTHGYTF	TGTGCCACCAGCAGAGGGGGACAGGGCACCCATGGCTACACCTTC
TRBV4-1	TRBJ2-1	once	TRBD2	CASSQDRLAGEFNEQFF	TGCGCCAGCAGCCAAGATAGACTAGCGGGAGAGTTCAATGAGCAGTTCTTC
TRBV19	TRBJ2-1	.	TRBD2	CASSSGLANEQFF	TGTGCCAGTAGTTCCGGACTAGCCAATGAGCAGTTCTTC
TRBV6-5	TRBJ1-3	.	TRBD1	CASINRGNGNTIYF	TGTGCCAGCATCAACAGGGGTAACGGAAACACCATATATTTT
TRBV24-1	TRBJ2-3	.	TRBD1	CATSDFRQGKSTDTQYF	TGTGCCACCAGTGATTTTCGACAGGGGAAAAGCACAGATACGCAGTATTTT
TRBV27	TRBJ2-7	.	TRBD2	CASSWASGSSGEQYF	TGTGCCAGCAGTTGGGCTAGCGGGAGTAGCGGCGAGCAGTACTTC
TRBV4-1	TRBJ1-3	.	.	CASSQLAPSTIYF	TGCGCCAGCAGCCAATTGGCGCCGAGCACCATATATTTT
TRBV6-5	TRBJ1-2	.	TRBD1	CASSRDRGRYGYTF	TGTGCCAGCAGTAGGGACAGGGGACGCTATGGCTACACCTTC
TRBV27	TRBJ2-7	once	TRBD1	CASRNLGTASSYEQYF	TGTGCCAGCAGGAATTTAGGGACAGCGTCTTCCTACGAGCAGTACTTC
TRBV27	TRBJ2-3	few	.	CASSRQTPLYDTQYF	TGTGCCAGCAGTCGACAGACTCCCCTCTATGATACGCAGTATTTT
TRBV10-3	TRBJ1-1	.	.	CAIKPTGGGTEAFF	TGTGCCATCAAACCGACAGGTGGGGGCACTGAAGCTTTCTTT
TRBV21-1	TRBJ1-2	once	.	CASSTRDRGNYGYTF	TGTGCCAGCAGCACCCGGGACAGGGGAAACTATGGCTACACCTTC
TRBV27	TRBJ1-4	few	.	CASTVDPGQGKLFF	TGTGCCAGCACCGTGGATCCGGGGCAAGGAAAACTGTTTTTT
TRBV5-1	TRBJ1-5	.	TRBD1	CASSLTGTGPDQPQHF	TGCGCCAGCAGCTTGACCGGGACAGGGCCGGATCAGCCCCAGCATTTT
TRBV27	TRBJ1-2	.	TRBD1	CASSQQGAGGYTF	TGTGCCAGCAGTCAACAGGGGGCGGGGGGCTACACCTTC
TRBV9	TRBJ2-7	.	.	CASSVASDSKGEQYF	TGTGCCAGCAGCGTAGCATCGGACAGCAAAGGGGAGCAGTACTTC
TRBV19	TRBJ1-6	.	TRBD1	CASREDRVSNSPLHF	TGTGCCAGTAGAGAAGACAGGGTGAGTAATTCACCCCTCCACTTT
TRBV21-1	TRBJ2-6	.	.	CASNAHRDRGVTGANVLTF	TGTGCCAGCAACGCGCACCGGGACAGGGGGGTTACGGGGGCCAACGTCCTGACTTTC
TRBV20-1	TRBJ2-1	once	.	CSASPQTYNEQFF	TGCAGTGCTAGTCCCCAGACCTACAATGAGCAGTTCTTC
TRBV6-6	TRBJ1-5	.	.	CASSLGAGSNQPQHF	TGTGCCAGCAGTCTCGGGGCAGGAAGCAATCAGCCCCAGCATTTT
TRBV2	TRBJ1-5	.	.	CASSEGYSNQPQHF	TGTGCCAGCTCCGAAGGTTATAGCAATCAGCCCCAGCATTTT
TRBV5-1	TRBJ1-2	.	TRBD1	CASSPGTGDRVHGYTF	TGCGCCAGCAGCCCCGGGACAGGGGATAGGGTACATGGCTACACCTTC